This record looks at one T cell receptor beta chain sequence and its context. Its target is unknown. An end of the junction does not agree with germline; a read error may underlie this. The sample is drawn from a study of T cell responses to AZD1222 COVID-19 vaccine. About the study: Investigators merged groups given second doses at roughly 4 or roughly 12 weeks. Study results and caveats: There were vaccine-associated CD4 TCRs across spike, dominant at 160-218 and 743-854. As reported, nearly half of all spike-specific TCRs target variant regions that are unmutated. Repertoire sampling was restricted to post-peak T cell response timepoints.

This table comes from immunoSEQ multiplex PCR, and its TCRdb copy is limited to in-frame clones, with some not included. Seen here are about 120,000 clones, about nine tenths observed once, and the top ten hold more than 13%. This receptor was taken from an adult in good health. This sample comprised peripheral blood, obtained on day 0 of AZD1222 vaccination.

CDR3 region: CASILEPGLYGYTF. CDR3 DNA: TGTGCCAGCATCTTAGAGCCGGGGCTCTATGGCTACACCTTC. V usage is TRBV7-2 and J usage is TRBJ1-2; weak D call: TRBD1 (5 bases). Per germline, CDR1 SGHTA and CDR2 FQGNSA. The CDR3 consists of 14 residues.